This T cell receptor beta chain was observed in a study of radiation and T cells in renal cell carcinoma. Study findings and constraints: No pretreatment tumor biopsies were available for baseline clonotypes.

The germline V gene has CDR1 GTSNPN and CDR2 SVGIG (reference sequence). The CDR3 sequence is 15 residues long. J lost 6 bases, V lost 5 bases, and 9 bases had no gene match. Some clones are missing from TCRdb's copy, which holds only in-frame ones; the method was immunoSEQ multiplex PCR. The table has about 140,000 clones, over 65% seen once. About this clone itself: Its antigen is unknown.

Indicated time point: baseline pretreatment blood. Treatment meaning: 15 Gy SBRT to primary tumor, nephrectomy 4 weeks later. The origin of this receptor is a woman between 50 and 59 years old with renal cell carcinoma. The sample in question was blood, obtained from a patient whose treatment included radiotherapy and nephrectomy. J is TRBJ1-6 and V is TRBV30, with 8 positions matching TRBD1. The DNA of the CDR3 is TGTGCCTGGGGGACAGGCTTAACTGGTAATTCACCCCTCCACTTT. Protein product: CAWGTGLTGNSPLHF.